This T cell receptor (beta chain) comes out of a study of T-cell memory formation after mild COVID-19. CDR3 length equals 15 residues. Germline V gives CDR1 SGHTA, CDR2 FQGNSA. V was cut by 3 bases and J by 6 bases, with 17 bases left in between. This clonotype has just a few counts. TCRdb redid the calling of the 5' RACE reads with MiXCR, one entry per CDR3 protein. The repertoire consists of around 300,000 distinct CDR3 sequences, with around 19% occurring once and the leading ten covering roughly 21%. The sample comprised PBMCs or a T cell subset sorted from them (not recorded which). This TCR came from a man younger than 35 who had mild COVID-19 (a few samples of this study predate the infection). Cell type and time point are not known. The chain is built from TRBV7-2 and TRBJ1-2, with unresolved D. The CDR3 reads CASSLYIPRDDGYTF. Here the CDR3 DNA reads TGTGCCAGCAGCTTGTATATTCCGAGGGATGATGGCTACACCTTC. Combining the CDR3 with reference TRBV7-2 and TRBJ1-2 gives the whole variable domain GAGVSQSPSNKVTEKGKDVELRCDPISGHTALYWYRQSLGQGLEFLIYFQGNSAPDKSGLPSDRFSAERTGGSVSTLTIQRTQQEDSAVYLCASSLYIPRDDGYTFGSGTRLTVV.